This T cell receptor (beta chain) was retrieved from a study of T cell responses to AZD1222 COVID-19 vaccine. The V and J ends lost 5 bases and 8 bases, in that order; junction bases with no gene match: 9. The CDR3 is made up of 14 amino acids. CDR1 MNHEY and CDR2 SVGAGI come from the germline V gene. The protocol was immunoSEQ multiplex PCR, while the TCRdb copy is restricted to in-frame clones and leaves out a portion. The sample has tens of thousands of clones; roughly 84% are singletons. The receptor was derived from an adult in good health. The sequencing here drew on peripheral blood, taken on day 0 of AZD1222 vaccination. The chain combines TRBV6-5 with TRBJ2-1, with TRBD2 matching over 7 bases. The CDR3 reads CASSPEGGYDEQFF. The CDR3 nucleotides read TGTGCCAGCAGTCCCGAGGGAGGGTACGATGAGCAGTTCTTC.